These 28 T cell receptor beta chains came from one sample sequenced in a study of blood T cell repertoires in COVID-19. Assay: immunoSEQ multiplex PCR; the TCRdb copy retains only in-frame clones and omits some. The sample gives roughly 220,000 clones, roughly four fifths of which show up once; around 7.2% is in the top ten. What was sequenced was peripheral blood. These receptors all stem from a woman aged 80 or over with COVID-19, enrolled during active disease.

The sample holds a few counts of this clone. This sequence joins TRBV5-1 and TRBJ2-2; TRBD2 matches at 7 bases. Germline V gene lookup returns CDR1 SGHRS and CDR2 YFSETQ. The V gene end was trimmed by 1 base and the J gene end by 6 bases; junction bases not matched to a gene: 3. CDR3 length: 14 residues. The CDR3 DNA reads as TGCGCCAGCAGCTTGCTGGGAGGGGCCGGGGAGCTGTTTTTT. It is translated as CASSLLGGAGELFF.

The J gene is TRBJ1-6, the V gene TRBV3-1 (or the pseudogene TRBV3-2), with a tentative D call TRBD1 (5 bases). V lost 1 base, J lost 14 bases, and 15 bases lay in between. Germline V gives CDR1 LGHDT, CDR2 YNNKEL (reference sequence). The CDR3 is 14 residues long. The CDR3 here is CASSQATAGRTLHF. The CDR3 DNA follows: TGTGCCAGCAGCCAAGCGACAGCCGGTAGGACCCTCCACTTT.

This clone was counted only a few times. The CDR3: CATSRGERNTDTQYF. The CDR3 DNA follows: TGTGCCACCAGTCGGGGGGAGCGAAACACAGATACGCAGTATTTT. This chain joins TRBV24-1 and TRBJ2-3; 7 positions agree with TRBD2. Germline CDR1 is KGHDR and CDR2 is SFDVKD. V dropped 6 bases and J dropped 2; count of bases not matched to a gene: 7. CDR3 length equals 15 residues.

V is TRBV9 and J is TRBJ2-1, with D maybe TRBD1 (6 bases). This CDR3 spans 12 amino acids. Germline lookup yields CDR1 SGDLS and CDR2 YYNGEE. The V gene lost 3 bases and the J gene lost 7 bases, with 8 bases spanning the gap. CDR3 loop: CASSEQGNEQFF. The CDR3 nucleotides are TGTGCCAGCAGCGAACAGGGAAATGAGCAGTTCTTC.

V gene TRBV7-2 combines with J gene TRBJ1-2, with no clear D. The CDR3 is 13 amino acids. CDR1 and CDR2 from the germline V gene are SGHTA and FQGNSA. The V end was cut by 3 bases, the J end by 7 bases, with 12 bases between. The CDR3 region is CASSLLTGGGYTF. CDR3 nucleotides: TGTGCCAGCAGCTTGTTGACTGGTGGTGGCTACACCTTC.

In its sample, this clone was seen once. V usage is TRBV18 and J usage is TRBJ2-7, with D tentatively TRBD2 (6 bases). This CDR3 comprises 13 residues. CDR1 is KGHSH and CDR2 is LQKENI in the germline V gene. Trimming pared 5 bases from V and 5 bases from J, leaving 13 bases between. As DNA, the CDR3 is TGTGCCAGCTCATCGGGACTCGAAGACGAGCAGTACTTC. Its translation is CASSSGLEDEQYF.

The chain recombines TRBV3-1 (or the pseudogene TRBV3-2) with TRBJ1-6; D is uncertain. Germline CDR1 LGHDT, CDR2 YNNKEL (reference sequence). Trimming removed 1 base at V and 10 bases at J, with 17 bases between. This CDR3 is 16 amino acids long. In DNA, the CDR3 is TGTGCCAGCAGCCAAGGCGACGGCGGGAGTAGGTCACCCCTCCACTTT. It translates to CASSQGDGGSRSPLHF.

The rearrangement links TRBV6-6 to TRBJ1-1; D is possibly TRBD1 (5 bases). V lost 2 bases and J lost 10, with 20 bases in between. Germline-derived CDR1 and CDR2 are MNHNY and SVGAGI (reference sequence). CDR3 length: 15 amino acids. CDR3 nucleotides: TGTGCCAGCAGTTACCCAGATCATACTGGGGGGGGAGCTTTCTTT. This sequence encodes CASSYPDHTGGGAFF.

This clone showed up just a few times. The V call is TRBV4-2, the J call TRBJ1-1; D remains unclear. The CDR3 has 15 amino acids. V shed 0 bases and J shed 0 bases, with 8 bases lying between them. The germline gives CDR1 LGHNA, CDR2 YNFKEQ. The CDR3, as DNA: TGTGCCAGCAGCCAAGAGGGAGCCCTGAACACTGAAGCTTTCTTT. Translated, it gives CASSQEGALNTEAFF.

V usage is TRBV19 and J usage is TRBJ1-2; 8 nucleotides agree with TRBD1. Germline CDR1 reads LNHDA; CDR2 reads SQIVND (reference sequence). Trimming cost V 5 bases and J 0 bases; bases outside gene matches: 5. The length of the CDR3 is 15 residues. This chain's CDR3 is CASSPGQGANYGYTF. In nucleotides, the CDR3 is TGTGCCAGTAGTCCTGGACAGGGAGCTAACTATGGCTACACCTTC.

This clone occurred once. The chain recombines TRBV10-3 with TRBJ1-5; TRBD1 agrees at 7 bases. Per germline, CDR1 ENHRY and CDR2 SYGVKD. The junction had 1 base not matched to a gene; V was cut back by 10 bases and J by 1 base. There are 12 residues in the CDR3. The CDR3 protein is CATGGSNQPQHF. The CDR3 nucleotides read TGTGCCACAGGGGGGAGCAATCAGCCCCAGCATTTT.

This chain's CDR3 is CASSQHRGGNEKLFF. The CDR3 nucleotides are TGTGCCAGCAGCCAACACCGCGGAGGGAATGAAAAACTGTTTTTT. The rearrangement uses TRBV7-2 and TRBJ1-4; unclear D gene. Trimming shortened V by 5 bases and J by 5 bases, and 15 bases separated the two germline ends. The CDR3 extends over 15 amino acids. The germline V gene has CDR1 SGHTA and CDR2 FQGNSA.

The chain recombines TRBV19 with TRBJ2-3; 16 bases fit TRBD2. The V gene end was trimmed by 3 bases and the J gene end by 0 bases; junction bases not matched to a gene: 3. In germline, CDR1 is LNHDA, CDR2 SQIVND (reference sequence). The CDR3 runs to 18 residues. In DNA, the CDR3 is TGTGCCAGTAGTATGGGACTAGCGGGGGGGCTAAGCACAGATACGCAGTATTTT. Its translation is CASSMGLAGGLSTDTQYF.

Here the CDR3 reads CASYEGVRNTIYF. CDR3 DNA: TGTGCTAGTTATGAAGGGGTGAGAAACACCATATATTTT. This sequence joins TRBV12-5 and TRBJ1-3; D perhaps matches TRBD1 (5 bases). Germline V gene data show CDR1 as LGHNT and CDR2 as FRNRAP. The CDR3 loop spans 13 amino acids. V was trimmed by 8 bases and J by 5 bases, leaving 13 bases between them.

This clone was counted once. The chain recombines TRBV6-5 with TRBJ2-1; D may be TRBD2 (5 bases). Germline V gene lookup returns CDR1 MNHEY and CDR2 SVGAGI. Deletions cut 7 bases from V and 8 bases from J, with 9 bases between. The CDR3 is 11 amino acids. The CDR3 DNA sequence: TGTGCCAGCATAGGTAGCGATGAGCAGTTCTTC. Translation: CASIGSDEQFF.

The table lists this clone with a count of one. This chain connects TRBV3-1 (or the pseudogene TRBV3-2) to TRBJ2-2; 9 bases are a match to TRBD1. Trimming at V came to 4 bases and at J to 7 bases, leaving 4 bases not matched to a gene. Germline V gives CDR1 LGHDT, CDR2 YNNKEL (reference sequence). The CDR3 is 14 residues long. CDR3 coding DNA: TGTGCCAGCAGCCGACAGGGGGGAATCGGGGAGCTGTTTTTT. Translating it yields CASSRQGGIGELFF.

This clone appeared a few times. V usage is TRBV5-1 and J usage is TRBJ2-7, with TRBD1 identical over 7 bases. Trimming at V came to 1 base and at J to 3 bases, leaving 4 bases not matched to a gene. The CDR3 is 14 residues long. CDR1 is SGHRS and CDR2 is YFSETQ in the germline V gene. The CDR3 nucleotides read TGCGCCAGCAGCTTGACCTGGACAGGCTACGAGCAGTACTTC. It is translated as CASSLTWTGYEQYF.

V and J are TRBV7-9 and TRBJ1-1, with D unresolved. The CDR3 spans 14 residues. From germline, CDR1 is SEHNR and CDR2 FQNEAQ (reference sequence). Trimming shortened V by 0 bases and J by 8 bases, and 13 bases separated the two germline ends. For the CDR3, the DNA is TGTGCCAGCAGCTTAGCGCTGTCTCTCAGGGAAGCTTTCTTT. Translation gives CASSLALSLREAFF.

The chain couples TRBV29-1 to TRBJ2-2; 7 bases align to TRBD1. V shed 6 bases and J 5 bases; nucleotides not matched to a gene: 6. The CDR3 is 13 amino acids. Germline V gene sequence: CDR1 SQVTM, CDR2 ANQGSEA. As DNA, the CDR3 is TGCAGCGTACTACAGGGGTGGACCGGGGAGCTGTTTTTT. Its translation: CSVLQGWTGELFF.

A few counts support this clone. V and J are TRBV21-1 and TRBJ1-5; no check of the table's D call, TRBD1, against the DNA was made. TRBV21-1 represents a pseudogene. The CDR3 covers 15 residues. In nucleotides, the CDR3 is TGTGCCAGCATTACCCGGGACAGGACAAATCAGCCCCAGCATTTT. Amino acids: CASITRDRTNQPQHF.

The chain has TRBV5-1 and TRBJ1-4, with D unclear. Trimming removed 2 bases at V and 7 bases at J, with 12 bases between. The CDR3 covers 14 residues. The germline V gene encodes CDR1 SGHRS and CDR2 YFSETQ. The CDR3 DNA follows: TGCGCCAGCAGCTTTGTGGCTGGAGGTGAAAAACTGTTTTTT. Protein sequence: CASSFVAGGEKLFF.

This CDR3 reads CASSSPKGGTQYF. In DNA form, the CDR3 reads TGTGCCAGCAGTTCCCCTAAAGGGGGGACCCAGTACTTC. The rearrangement links TRBV6-5 to TRBJ2-5, with D perhaps TRBD1 (6 bases). With 4 bases removed from V and 7 bases from J, the gap between germline ends came to 13 bases. The CDR3 consists of 13 residues. From germline, CDR1 is MNHEY and CDR2 SVGAGI.

The chain is built from TRBV7-9 and TRBJ1-4; 7 positions match TRBD1. In germline, CDR1 is SEHNR, CDR2 FQNEAQ (reference sequence). The CDR3 covers 14 residues. The V segment lost 5 bases and the J segment 6 bases; nucleotides outside the gene matches: 6. The CDR3 here is CASSHTGVDEKLFF. The DNA for the CDR3 is TGTGCCAGCAGCCACACAGGGGTGGATGAAAAACTGTTTTTT.

The chain is built from TRBV25-1 and TRBJ2-5, with 7 bases that match TRBD2. Germline CDR1 and CDR2: MGHDK and SYGVNS. V trimming: 4 bases; J trimming: 4 bases; junction bases outside the gene matches: 6. There are 14 residues in the CDR3. As DNA, the CDR3 is TGTGCCAGCAGTGGGAGCGGGAACCGAGAGACCCAGTACTTC. It encodes CASSGSGNRETQYF. The whole variable domain, remainder taken from reference TRBV25-1 and TRBJ2-5, is EADIYQTPRYLVIGTGKKITLECSQTMGHDKMYWYQQDPGMELHLIHYSYGVNSTEKGDLSSESTVSRIRTEHFPLTLESARPSHTSQYLCASSGSGNRETQYFGPGTRLLVL.

This rearrangement joins TRBV7-8 to TRBJ1-2, with D tentatively TRBD1 (6 bases). This CDR3 spans 16 amino acids. Germline CDR1 SGHVS, CDR2 FQNEAQ. Between the trimmed V and J ends, which lost 0 bases and 2 bases, there was a span of 13 bases. This chain's CDR3 is CASSLAYGGANYGYTF. As DNA, the CDR3 is TGTGCCAGCAGCTTAGCGTATGGGGGCGCCAACTATGGCTACACCTTC.

The chain couples TRBV3-1 (or the pseudogene TRBV3-2) to TRBJ1-6; D call uncertain. From germline, CDR1 is LGHDT and CDR2 YNNKEL (reference sequence). The CDR3 has 12 amino acids. The V end lost 5 bases, the J end lost 8 bases, and 7 bases lay between the germline ends. The DNA for the CDR3 is TGTGCCAGCAGCTCGAGAGATTCACCCCTCCACTTT. Its protein product is CASSSRDSPLHF.

The V gene is TRBV24-1, the J gene TRBJ2-5, with 8 nucleotides matching TRBD2. Germline assignment: CDR1 KGHDR and CDR2 SFDVKD. CDR3 length equals 15 residues. Germline trimming cut 0 bases from V and 5 bases from J; bases unmatched to any gene: 4. The CDR3, as DNA: TGTGCCACCAGTGATTTGCGGGGGGGAGGGGAGACCCAGTACTTC. Its translation is CATSDLRGGGETQYF.

This chain links TRBV27 with TRBJ2-5; 8 positions agree with TRBD1. J lost 6 bases, V lost 4 bases, and 19 bases had no gene match. The germline V gene has CDR1 MNHEY and CDR2 SMNVEV (reference sequence). CDR3 length equals 18 residues. The CDR3 DNA reads as TGTGCCAGCAGTTCGAACCCCGTAGGACAGGGTCTAGGGAAGACCCAGTACTTC. This translates into CASSSNPVGQGLGKTQYF.